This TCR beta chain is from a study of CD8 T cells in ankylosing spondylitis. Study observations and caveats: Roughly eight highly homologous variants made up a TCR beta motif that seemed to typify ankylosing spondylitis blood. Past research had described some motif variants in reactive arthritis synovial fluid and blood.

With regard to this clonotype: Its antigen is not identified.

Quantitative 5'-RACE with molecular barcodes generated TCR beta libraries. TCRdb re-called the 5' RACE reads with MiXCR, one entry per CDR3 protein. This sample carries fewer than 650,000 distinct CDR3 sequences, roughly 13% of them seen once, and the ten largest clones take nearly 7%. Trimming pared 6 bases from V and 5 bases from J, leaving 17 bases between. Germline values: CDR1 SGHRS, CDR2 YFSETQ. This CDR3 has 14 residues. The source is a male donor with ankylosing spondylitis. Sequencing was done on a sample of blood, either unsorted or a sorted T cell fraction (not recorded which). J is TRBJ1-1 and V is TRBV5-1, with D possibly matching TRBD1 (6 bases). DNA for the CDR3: TGCGCCAGCAACTTAGGGGGAAGTTCGACTGAAGCTTTCTTT. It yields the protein CASNLGGSSTEAFF.